Listed here are 20 T cell receptor beta chains from one sample, sequenced in a study of tumor and adjacent non-tumor tissue in lung cancer. A modified ARM-PCR protocol with three rounds of nested PCR amplified TCRbeta. TCRdb reanalysed the multiplex PCR reads using MiXCR and keeps one entry per CDR3 protein. Of tens of thousands of distinct CDR3 sequences in the sample, around two thirds were seen once. The template was RNA from unsorted bulk tissue. This non-tumor lung sample came from over 3 cm beyond the tumor edge. Source material: distant non-tumor lung tissue. The receptors were sampled from a man in his sixties or seventies with non-small cell lung cancer.

The rearrangement uses TRBV19 and TRBJ2-2; D might be TRBD1 (6 bases). Trimming took off 4 bases at V and 4 bases at J, with 10 bases between the two ends. The CDR3 length is 14 residues. Germline CDR1 reads LNHDA; CDR2 reads SQIVND (reference sequence). The CDR3 DNA reads as TGTGCCAGTAGTAAAGGACAGACCACCGGGGAGCTGTTTTTT. Translation gives CASSKGQTTGELFF.

About this clonotype itself: One end of the junction varies from germline; a read error may be responsible. This chain connects TRBV5-1 to TRBJ2-2, with TRBD1 matching 7 bases. CDR3 length: 18 amino acids. CDR1 and CDR2 from the germline V gene are SGHRS and YFSETQ. Here the CDR3 reads CASSLAERGRGSPGQLFF. Here the CDR3 DNA reads TGCGCCAGCAGCTTGGCCGAGCGCGGCAGGGGGTCCCCCGGGCAGCTGTTTTTT.

The table lists this clonotype with a few counts. A much larger clone sits a single nucleotide away, making a read error possible. V usage is TRBV4-1 and J usage is TRBJ1-6; the D gene is possibly TRBD1 (5 bases). Looked up from germline, CDR1 is MGHRA and CDR2 is YSYEKL. Trimming pared 7 bases from V and 6 bases from J, leaving 13 bases between. There are 14 residues in the CDR3. CDR3 residues: CASNPGEGNSPLHF. CDR3 coding DNA: TGCGCCAGCAACCCGGGGGAGGGTAATTCACCCCTCCACTTT.

This clonotype was detected a few times. A much larger clone lies one base from this, so it may be a read error. V is TRBV6-5 and J is TRBJ1-5; D remains ambiguous. Trimming removed 2 bases from V and 3 bases from J, with 5 bases in between. Per germline, CDR1 MNHEY and CDR2 SVGAGI. The CDR3 has 13 amino acids. CDR3 bases: TGTGCCAGCAGTTACACAGTCAATCAGCCCCAGCATTTT. As protein: CASSYTVNQPQHF.

As for this clonotype: A much larger clone lies a single base off, so this may be a read error. The final CDR3 position lacks the conserved phenylalanine or tryptophan, pointing to a likely read error. V and J are TRBV7-9 and TRBJ1-1, with a possible D match to TRBD1 (5 bases). The germline CDR1 and CDR2 sequences are SEHNR and FQNEAQ (reference sequence). Trimming shortened V by 8 bases and J by 1 base, and 11 bases separated the two germline ends. The CDR3 extends over 13 amino acids. The CDR3 DNA is TGTGCCAGCGCTCTTCAGGGGAACACTGAAGCTTTCTGT. The encoded protein is CASALQGNTEAFC.

On this clonotype itself: Just one base apart from a much larger clone, this may be a read error. The rearrangement uses TRBV10-3 and TRBJ2-7, with 7 bases identical to TRBD1. The CDR3 covers 12 residues. In germline, CDR1 is ENHRY, CDR2 SYGVKD. Trimming cost V 6 bases and J 2 bases; bases outside gene matches: 1. The CDR3 protein is CAIRQGTYEQYF. Written as DNA, the CDR3 is TGTGCCATCAGACAGGGGACCTACGAGCAGTACTTC.

A remark on this clonotype: With a much larger clone just one base away, this may be a read error. This chain links TRBV29-1 with TRBJ1-1; D might be TRBD1 (6 bases). Trimming shortened V by 6 bases and J by 1 base, and 12 bases separated the two germline ends. CDR1 and CDR2 from the germline V gene are SQVTM and ANQGSEA. The CDR3 contains 13 residues. CDR3 DNA sequence: TGCAGCGTACGGGCAGGGGCGAACACTGAAGCTTTCTTT. It yields the protein CSVRAGANTEAFF.

With respect to this clonotype: At one of its ends the junction is not consistent with the germline gene, which may arise from a read error. The CDR3 DNA is TGCAATGCTAACGTAGTGGGTAGGCAGTTCTTC. Translation: CNANVVGRQFF. The chain combines TRBV20-1 with TRBJ2-1, with D unclear. Germline values: CDR1 DFQATT, CDR2 SNEGSKA (reference sequence). CDR3 size: 11 residues.

As regards this clonotype: A read error may be the cause here, since a much bigger clone is one base away. The chain is built from TRBV29-1 and TRBJ1-1, with 11 bases aligning to TRBD1. CDR1 and CDR2 (germline): SQVTM, ANQGSEA. The junction had 4 bases not matched to a gene; V was cut back by 4 bases and J by 3 bases. The CDR3 is made up of 14 amino acids. CDR3 amino acids: CSVGTGGQYTEAFF. The CDR3 bases are TGCAGCGTTGGGACAGGGGGCCAATACACTGAAGCTTTCTTT.

This clonotype has a count of ten or more. V usage is TRBV29-1 and J usage is TRBJ2-7; 7 bases line up with TRBD2. Trimming removed 4 bases from V and 3 bases from J; junction bases left unmatched: 3. CDR3 length: 12 amino acids. Germline V gene sequence: CDR1 SQVTM, CDR2 ANQGSEA. CDR3 nucleotide sequence: TGCAGCGTTGGGGCTAGCGGCTACGAGCAGTACTTC. Translation: CSVGASGYEQYF.

About this clonotype: This sequence may be a read error, since a much larger clone differs from it by one base. The gene calls are TRBV6-1 and TRBJ2-7, with 10 bases lining up with TRBD1. The ends lost 10 bases at V and 5 bases at J; junction bases unmatched: 11. This CDR3 has 14 amino acids. Looked up from germline, CDR1 is MNHNS and CDR2 is SASEGT. CDR3 DNA: TGTGCCACCTCCCGGACAGGGGGGTCCCACGAGCAGTACTTC. As protein: CATSRTGGSHEQYF.

This clonotype has a handful of counts. The chain links TRBV5-1 to TRBJ2-7; 8 bases agree with TRBD1. CDR1 SGHRS and CDR2 YFSETQ come from the germline V gene. V shed 4 bases and J 0 bases; nucleotides not matched to a gene: 6. The CDR3 spans 15 residues. For the CDR3, the DNA is TGCGCCAGCAGCGGACAGGGACGTAGCTCCTACGAGCAGTACTTC. This encodes CASSGQGRSSYEQYF.

Points on this clonotype: This sequence may be a read error, since a much larger clone differs from it by one base. This chain connects TRBV28 to TRBJ1-1, with D maybe TRBD1 (5 bases). The germline CDR1 and CDR2 sequences are MDHEN and SYDVKM. This CDR3 has 14 amino acids. V shed 9 bases and J shed 1 base, with 15 bases lying between them. The CDR3 bases are TGTGCCAGGAGTCTCGGGACCAAGAACACTGAAGCTTTCTTT. It codes for CARSLGTKNTEAFF. The full variable domain, its missing parts supplied by reference TRBV28 and TRBJ1-1, is DVKVTQSSRYLVKRTGEKVFLECVQDMDHENMFWYRQDPGLGLRLIYFSYDVKMKEKGDIPEGYSVSREKKERFSLILESASTNQTSMYLCARSLGTKNTEAFFGQGTRLTVV.

With regard to this clonotype: Just one base apart from a much larger clone, this may be a read error. The rearrangement joins TRBV6-2 or TRBV6-3 to TRBJ2-1; the D call may be TRBD1 or TRBD2 (5 bases each). CDR1 and CDR2 (germline): MNHEY, SVGEGT. This CDR3 contains 14 residues. The CDR3 region is CASCYTLGENEQFF. CDR3 DNA: TGTGCCAGCTGTTACACCCTGGGGGAAAATGAGCAGTTCTTC.

This clonotype was counted ten times or more. J is TRBJ2-1 and V is TRBV5-1; 9 nucleotides match TRBD2. With V trimmed by 0 bases and J by 6 bases, 7 bases remained unmatched. The CDR3 loop spans 16 amino acids. CDR1 SGHRS and CDR2 YFSETQ come from the germline V gene. The CDR3 here is CASSLDPAGGLNEQFF. The CDR3 coding sequence is TGCGCCAGCAGCTTGGACCCAGCGGGAGGACTCAATGAGCAGTTCTTC.

With respect to this clonotype: An end of the junction does not agree with germline; a read error may underlie this. The chain couples TRBV20-1 to TRBJ2-2; 9 positions agree with TRBD2. Germline loops: CDR1 DFQATT, CDR2 SNEGSKA (reference sequence). This CDR3 comprises 16 residues. The CDR3 sequence is CTARVSGRGYTGELFF. The DNA for the CDR3 is TGCACTGCTAGAGTTAGCGGGAGAGGGTACACCGGGGAGCTGTTTTTT.

About this clonotype: Its ends do not fully match the called genes, so a read error is possible. The chain carries TRBV5-5 and TRBJ1-1; TRBD1 matches at 7 bases. The germline CDR1 and CDR2 sequences are SGHKS and YYEKEE (reference sequence). This CDR3 comprises 13 residues. The CDR3 region is CASSRQGNTEAYF. CDR3 sequence (DNA): TGTGCCAGCAGCCGACAGGGAAACACTGAGGCTTACTTT.

The rearrangement uses TRBV24-1 and TRBJ2-3; 8 bases are a match to TRBD2. This CDR3 comprises 14 residues. After removal of 5 bases from V and 8 bases from J, the junction contained 8 bases not matched to a gene. The germline V gene has CDR1 KGHDR and CDR2 SFDVKD. The CDR3 DNA sequence: TGTGCCACCAGTGTCCTTAGCGGGAAGGGTACGCAGTATTTT. Translating it yields CATSVLSGKGTQYF.

By proportion, this clonotype is medium-sized (0.01 to 0.1%). The chain employs TRBV29-1 and TRBJ2-2, with D possibly called TRBD1 or TRBD2 (5 bases each). Between the trimmed V and J ends, which lost 5 bases and 1 base, there was a span of 11 bases. The V gene's germline CDR1 is SQVTM and CDR2 ANQGSEA. This CDR3 contains 14 residues. CDR3 protein: CSVPGRLNTGELFF. In nucleotides, the CDR3 is TGCAGCGTTCCGGGACGGCTGAACACCGGGGAGCTGTTTTTT.

This clonotype was found many times. This chain links TRBV6-4 with TRBJ2-6; D gene uncertain. Germline CDR1 is MRHNA and CDR2 is SNTAGT. V shed 2 bases and J shed 0 bases, with 8 bases lying between them. The CDR3 has 16 residues. The CDR3 loop reads CASSDRDSSGANVLTF. CDR3 DNA sequence: TGTGCCAGCAGTGACCGCGATAGCTCTGGGGCCAACGTCCTGACTTTC.